The entry below gives a single T cell receptor (beta chain) sequence along with its context. Its antigen is not known. Trimming stripped 4 bases from V and 8 bases from J, with 15 bases between. Germline assignment: CDR1 KGHSH and CDR2 LQKENI. The CDR3 sequence is 14 residues long. The protocol was immunoSEQ multiplex PCR, while the TCRdb copy is restricted to in-frame clones and leaves out a portion. The repertoire holds under 140,000 clones, with approximately 90% as singletons. The data belong to a study of T cell responses to AZD1222 COVID-19 vaccine. Broader study findings: Females made up more of the donors, who were largely white British, and clonal diversity may have come out too low. Sampling captured repertoires only after the peak T cell response. Unmutated regions of variants are reportedly targeted by nearly half of spike-specific TCRs.

The TCR comes from an adult in good health. The material was peripheral blood, obtained on day 0 of AZD1222 vaccination. The V and J genes are TRBV18 and TRBJ2-4; tentative D call: TRBD1 (6 bases). The CDR3 DNA reads as TGTGCCAGCTCACGGAACAGGGTTAATGACATTCAGTACTTC. Translation gives CASSRNRVNDIQYF.